One and the same sample provided the 29 T cell receptor beta chains below, sequenced in a study of T cell responses to AZD1222 COVID-19 vaccine. Here immunoSEQ multiplex PCR was the method, and the copy in TCRdb shows in-frame clones only, minus some. The repertoire holds around 130,000 clones, with roughly nine tenths as singletons. Sample: peripheral blood, taken 28 days after the second dose of the MenACWY control vaccine. The source of these receptors is an adult who received the MenACWY meningococcal vaccine as a control.

The V gene is TRBV12-3 or TRBV12-4, the J gene TRBJ1-1, with D unclear. There are 13 residues in the CDR3. Trimming left V 1 base short and J 6 bases short, with 9 bases between. CDR3 bases: TGTGCCAGCAGTTTAGTAGGTTCTCCTGAAGCTTTCTTT. Protein sequence: CASSLVGSPEAFF.

The gene calls are TRBV20-1 and TRBJ2-5; 11 nucleotides align to TRBD2. The germline V gene has CDR1 DFQATT and CDR2 SNEGSKA (reference sequence). The CDR3 sequence is 14 residues long. V lost 3 bases, J lost 3 bases, and 3 bases stayed unmatched. The CDR3 loop reads CSASLAGGKETQYF. The CDR3 nucleotides read TGCAGTGCTAGTCTAGCGGGGGGTAAAGAGACCCAGTACTTC.

This chain joins TRBV4-3 and TRBJ2-5, with 16 bases identical to TRBD2. CDR3 length equals 17 residues. The V gene's germline CDR1 is LGHNA and CDR2 YSLEER. The V and J ends lost 1 base and 5 bases, in that order; junction bases with no gene match: 4. CDR3 sequence: CASSQVGLAGGQETQYF. For the CDR3, the DNA is TGCGCCAGCAGCCAAGTGGGACTAGCGGGAGGGCAGGAGACCCAGTACTTC.

The table lists this clone with a count of one. The rearrangement joins TRBV15 to TRBJ1-5, with 8 bases that match TRBD1. The germline V gene encodes CDR1 LNHNV and CDR2 YYDKDF (reference sequence). Unmatched junction bases numbered 5, after V lost 4 bases and J lost 6 bases. There are 14 residues in the CDR3. CDR3 coding DNA: TGTGCCACCAGCATTCCAGGGGGCTTTCAGCCCCAGCATTTT. Translated: CATSIPGGFQPQHF.

This sequence joins TRBV18 and TRBJ1-6; TRBD1 is a possible D gene (6 bases). This CDR3 has 14 residues. Deletions cut 6 bases from V and 8 bases from J, with 14 bases between. CDR1 is KGHSH, CDR2 LQKENI, per germline. CDR3 sequence reads: CASSLSGDDSPLHF. CDR3 in DNA: TGTGCCAGCTCCCTCTCAGGGGACGATTCACCCCTCCACTTT.

J is TRBJ1-1 and V is TRBV10-3; TRBD1 is a possible D gene (5 bases). Per the germline V gene, CDR1 is ENHRY and CDR2 is SYGVKD. This CDR3 is 14 amino acids long. Trimming pared 7 bases from V and 3 bases from J, leaving 15 bases between. The CDR3 region has the DNA TGTGCCATCAATGCACAGGTTTCCGACACTGAAGCTTTCTTT. Amino acid sequence: CAINAQVSDTEAFF.

This rearrangement joins TRBV24-1 to TRBJ2-5; 7 bases agree with TRBD1. Germline-derived CDR1 and CDR2 are KGHDR and SFDVKD. Trimming took 3 bases from V and 5 from J; bases not matched to a gene: 5. There are 14 residues in the CDR3. The DNA of the CDR3 is TGTGCCACCAGTGATGCTACAGGGGAGGAGACCCAGTACTTC. Its translation: CATSDATGEETQYF.

The V and J genes are TRBV7-2 and TRBJ1-1; D gene uncertain. Looked up from germline, CDR1 is SGHTA and CDR2 is FQGNSA. V was clipped by 2 bases and J by 0 bases, with 4 bases between them. The CDR3 covers 13 residues. The CDR3 is CASSLFMNTEAFF. DNA for the CDR3: TGTGCCAGCAGCTTATTCATGAACACTGAAGCTTTCTTT.

A single count supports this clone. The chain is built from TRBV3-1 (or the pseudogene TRBV3-2) and TRBJ1-6; D might be TRBD1 (5 bases). This CDR3 is 18 amino acids long. Germline values: CDR1 LGHDT, CDR2 YNNKEL (reference sequence). Trimming took 3 bases from V and 1 from J, leaving 16 bases between them. The CDR3 spells CASSQGRPGGSYNSPLHF. The CDR3 coding sequence is TGTGCCAGCAGCCAGGGACGGCCAGGAGGATCCTATAATTCACCCCTCCACTTT.

The chain uses TRBV6-2 or TRBV6-3 and TRBJ2-1, with TRBD2 identical over 8 bases. The CDR3 contains 16 residues. The germline gives CDR1 MNHEY, CDR2 SVGEGT. V was clipped by 4 bases and J by 4 bases; unmatched bases: 9. CDR3 nucleotide sequence: TGTGCCAGCAGTTCCTCCGGGACTAGGGAGTACAATGAGCAGTTCTTC. Translated, it gives CASSSSGTREYNEQFF.

The chain couples TRBV18 to TRBJ2-7, with 8 bases aligning to TRBD1. Germline V CDR1 and CDR2: KGHSH, LQKENI. V dropped 3 bases and J dropped 5; count of bases not matched to a gene: 9. The CDR3 is 15 residues long. Here the CDR3 reads CASSPIAAGGDEQYF. The CDR3 coding sequence is TGTGCCAGCTCACCTATAGCGGCAGGGGGCGACGAGCAGTACTTC.

The V and J genes are TRBV7-9 and TRBJ2-2; D call uncertain. Germline V gives CDR1 SEHNR, CDR2 FQNEAQ (reference sequence). Trimming left V 1 base short and J 7 bases short, with 13 bases between. This CDR3 is 15 amino acids long. The CDR3 sequence is CASSLVQGVGGELFF. CDR3 coding DNA: TGTGCCAGCAGCTTAGTTCAAGGTGTTGGCGGGGAGCTGTTTTTT.

The V call is TRBV25-1, the J call TRBJ2-2, with a weak D call TRBD1 (6 bases). CDR1 is MGHDK, CDR2 SYGVNS, per germline. The CDR3 spans 14 residues. V lost 7 bases and J 6 bases, leaving 15 bases between the germline ends. DNA of the CDR3: TGTGCCAGCAACACCGGACAGAAGGCCGGGGAGCTGTTTTTT. Protein: CASNTGQKAGELFF.

V usage is TRBV11-2 and J usage is TRBJ1-4, with 9 positions matching TRBD1. Germline V gene data show CDR1 as SGHAT and CDR2 as FQNNGV. Trimming at V came to 5 bases and at J to 4 bases, leaving 11 bases not matched to a gene. The CDR3 has 17 residues. CDR3 loop: CASSPFRDRANNEKLFF. DNA of the CDR3: TGTGCCAGCAGCCCGTTCCGGGACAGGGCCAATAATGAAAAACTGTTTTTT. The entire variable domain, with the rest obtained from reference TRBV11-2 and TRBJ1-4, is as follows: EAGVAQSPRYKIIEKRQSVAFWCNPISGHATLYWYQQILGQGPKLLIQFQNNGVVDDSQLPKDRFSAERLKGVDSTLKIQPAKLEDSAVYLCASSPFRDRANNEKLFFGSGTQLSVL.

This rearrangement joins TRBV11-2 to TRBJ2-1; D not resolved. CDR1 SGHAT and CDR2 FQNNGV come from the germline V gene. Trimming stripped 1 base from V and 6 bases from J, with 13 bases between. This CDR3 contains 15 residues. The CDR3 here is CASSLVATPRNEQFF. Here the CDR3 DNA reads TGTGCCAGCAGCTTAGTCGCCACCCCCCGCAATGAGCAGTTCTTC.

V usage is TRBV3-1 (or the pseudogene TRBV3-2) and J usage is TRBJ1-3; 9 bases are shared with TRBD1. The CDR3 covers 19 residues. Germline CDR1 is LGHDT and CDR2 is YNNKEL (reference sequence). After removal of 0 bases from V and 0 bases from J, the junction contained 9 bases not matched to a gene. The CDR3 region is CASSQDLFGQGYSGNTIYF. CDR3 DNA sequence: TGTGCCAGCAGCCAAGATTTGTTCGGACAGGGGTACTCTGGAAACACCATATATTTT.

The V call is TRBV3-1 (or the pseudogene TRBV3-2), the J call TRBJ1-6; 7 positions match TRBD1. The V segment lost 4 bases and the J segment 8 bases; nucleotides outside the gene matches: 8. CDR1 is LGHDT, CDR2 YNNKEL, per germline (reference sequence). The CDR3 has 15 residues. CDR3 sequence reads: CASSRIRDRYSPLHF. DNA of the CDR3: TGTGCCAGCAGCCGAATCCGGGACAGATATTCACCCCTCCACTTT.

This chain links TRBV2 with TRBJ1-5; 9 nucleotides align to TRBD1. V was pared by 5 bases and J by 5 bases, with 7 bases of the junction left unmatched. This CDR3 has 15 residues. CDR1 and CDR2 from the germline V gene are SNHLY and FYNNEI. The CDR3 loop reads CASSPGTGWDQPQHF. The DNA of the CDR3 is TGTGCCAGCAGTCCCGGGACAGGGTGGGATCAGCCCCAGCATTTT.

The chain carries TRBV19 and TRBJ2-1; 10 bases line up with TRBD1. With 9 bases clipped from V and 4 bases from J, the junction kept 3 bases outside the gene matches. Germline V gene lookup returns CDR1 LNHDA and CDR2 SQIVND (reference sequence). CDR3 length equals 13 residues. The CDR3 sequence is CASQGQGYNEQFF. As DNA, the CDR3 is TGTGCCAGCCAGGGACAGGGGTACAATGAGCAGTTCTTC.

The V gene is TRBV28, the J gene TRBJ2-7, with 7 bases fitting TRBD1. Trimming took 5 bases from V and 0 from J; bases not matched to a gene: 4. The CDR3 sequence is 14 residues long. CDR1 and CDR2 (germline): MDHEN, SYDVKM. CDR3 bases: TGTGCCAGCAGTCCCCCAGGGGGCTCCTACGAGCAGTACTTC. Its protein product is CASSPPGGSYEQYF. The whole variable domain, remainder taken from reference TRBV28 and TRBJ2-7, is DVKVTQSSRYLVKRTGEKVFLECVQDMDHENMFWYRQDPGLGLRLIYFSYDVKMKEKGDIPEGYSVSREKKERFSLILESASTNQTSMYLCASSPPGGSYEQYFGPGTRLTVT.

The chain recombines TRBV6-5 with TRBJ2-2; 9 bases fit TRBD1. The germline gives CDR1 MNHEY, CDR2 SVGAGI. The CDR3 length is 15 residues. With V trimmed by 4 bases and J by 4 bases, 4 bases remained unmatched. In DNA form, the CDR3 reads TGTGCCAGCAGTTGGAGGGACAGGGCCACCGGGGAGCTGTTTTTT. Translated: CASSWRDRATGELFF.

The chain links TRBV25-1 to TRBJ1-4, with D unclear. Germline V lookup: CDR1 MGHDK, CDR2 SYGVNS. CDR3 length: 18 residues. Between the trimmed V and J ends, which lost 5 bases and 0 bases, there was a span of 19 bases. This chain's CDR3 is CASSRLISGYSTNEKLFF. CDR3 coding DNA: TGTGCCAGCAGTAGGTTGATTTCGGGATATTCAACTAATGAAAAACTGTTTTTT.

V and J are TRBV11-2 and TRBJ2-5; D remains unclear. The CDR3 runs to 11 residues. Germline V CDR1 and CDR2: SGHAT, FQNNGV. Deletions cut 5 bases from V and 5 bases from J, with 6 bases between. The CDR3 DNA is TGTGCCAGCAGCGAAGGCGAGACCCAGTACTTC. Translating gives CASSEGETQYF.

The chain uses TRBV3-1 (or the pseudogene TRBV3-2) and TRBJ2-2; D not certain. This CDR3 region has 14 residues. Trimming took 1 base from V and 5 from J, leaving 8 bases between them. Germline assignment: CDR1 LGHDT and CDR2 YNNKEL (reference sequence). CDR3 loop: CASSQGPGTGELFF. CDR3 sequence (DNA): TGTGCCAGCAGCCAAGGCCCCGGAACCGGGGAGCTGTTTTTT.

The gene calls are TRBV7-2 and TRBJ2-1, with D perhaps matching TRBD2 (6 bases). Trimming cost V 0 bases and J 2 bases, with 29 bases left between them. The CDR3 runs 22 residues. The germline CDR1 and CDR2 sequences are SGHTA and FQGNSA. Here the CDR3 reads CASSLAVSPRLDGRSPYNEQFF. The CDR3 nucleotides read TGTGCCAGCAGCTTAGCTGTATCACCCCGGTTAGACGGGAGATCTCCCTACAATGAGCAGTTCTTC.

The sample holds one count of this clone. The rearrangement links TRBV11-3 to TRBJ2-7; D unclear. The germline V gene has CDR1 SGHNT and CDR2 YENEEA. This CDR3 is 15 amino acids long. Between the trimmed V and J ends, which lost 0 bases and 2 bases, there was a span of 11 bases. CDR3 nucleotide sequence: TGTGCCAGCAGCTTAGATCGGATTCACCCCTACGAGCAGTACTTC. Translation gives CASSLDRIHPYEQYF.

V is TRBV19 and J is TRBJ2-7, with D possibly matching TRBD2 (5 bases). Germline-derived CDR1 and CDR2 are LNHDA and SQIVND (reference sequence). Trimming removed 3 bases from V and 5 bases from J, with 14 bases in between. There are 14 residues in the CDR3. The CDR3 protein is CASSMSGLSDEQYF. The DNA for the CDR3 is TGTGCCAGTAGTATGTCGGGGTTAAGCGACGAGCAGTACTTC. Combining the CDR3 with reference TRBV19 and TRBJ2-7 gives the whole variable domain DGGITQSPKYLFRKEGQNVTLSCEQNLNHDAMYWYRQDPGQGLRLIYYSQIVNDFQKGDIAEGYSVSREKKESFPLTVTSAQKNPTAFYLCASSMSGLSDEQYFGPGTRLTVT.

This chain joins TRBV5-1 and TRBJ1-2; 11 bases align to TRBD1. After removal of 7 bases from V and 7 bases from J, the junction contained 6 bases not matched to a gene. The germline gives CDR1 SGHRS, CDR2 YFSETQ. The CDR3 runs 13 residues. As DNA, the CDR3 is TGCGCCAGCGGAGGACAGGGGGCGAGTGGCTACACCTTC. This sequence encodes CASGGQGASGYTF.

This clone came up once. The V gene is TRBV6-5, the J gene TRBJ2-2; D unresolved. Germline CDR1 MNHEY, CDR2 SVGAGI. Between the trimmed V and J ends, which lost 5 bases and 3 bases, there was a span of 4 bases. The CDR3 extends over 12 amino acids. CDR3 protein: CASSPYTGELFF. The CDR3 DNA is TGTGCCAGCAGTCCTTACACCGGGGAGCTGTTTTTT.